One sample yielded the 30 T cell receptor beta chains listed below, sequenced in a study of blood T cell repertoires in COVID-19. Sequencing used immunoSEQ multiplex PCR; TCRdb keeps in-frame clones, though not all of them. The sample holds hundreds of thousands of clones, about 90% seen once. Source material: peripheral blood. These receptors all come from a woman in her twenties or thirties with COVID-19, enrolled during active disease.

The chain's CDR3 is CASSLASGEQYF. DNA for the CDR3: TGTGCCAGCAGCTTAGCGAGCGGTGAGCAGTACTTC. The V and J genes are TRBV7-2 and TRBJ2-7, with a possible D match to TRBD2 (5 bases). V lost 0 bases, J lost 7 bases, and 7 bases lay in between. From germline, CDR1 is SGHTA and CDR2 FQGNSA. The CDR3 has 12 residues.

This clone was found once. The chain employs TRBV4-3 and TRBJ2-3; tentative D call: TRBD2 (7 bases). CDR3 length equals 15 residues. Germline V gene sequence: CDR1 LGHNA, CDR2 YSLEER. V was trimmed by 4 bases and J by 3 bases, leaving 14 bases between them. The CDR3 DNA reads as TGCGCCAGCAGCCCGCCAGGGAGGGGGACAGATACGCAGTATTTT. Translated, it gives CASSPPGRGTDTQYF.

The rearrangement uses TRBV27 and TRBJ1-1, with 11 bases that match TRBD1. CDR1 MNHEY and CDR2 SMNVEV come from the germline V gene (reference sequence). The CDR3 is made up of 16 amino acids. J gave up 5 bases and V 6 bases, and 11 bases lay outside the gene matches. CDR3 coding DNA: TGTGCCAGCAGAAACCGTGGACAGGGGGCCGGAACTGAAGCTTTCTTT. Protein product: CASRNRGQGAGTEAFF.

V gene TRBV11-3 combines with J gene TRBJ2-1; 11 nucleotides align to TRBD1. This CDR3 contains 16 residues. V shed 5 bases, J shed 3 bases, and the junction held 6 bases outside the gene matches. The germline CDR1 and CDR2 sequences are SGHNT and YENEEA. CDR3 sequence (DNA): TGTGCCAGCAGCCTCACCGGGACAGGGGGCTACAATGAGCAGTTCTTC. Translated: CASSLTGTGGYNEQFF.

The gene calls are TRBV6-5 and TRBJ1-6; perhaps TRBD1 as D (6 bases). Germline V gives CDR1 MNHEY, CDR2 SVGAGI. There are 14 residues in the CDR3. V was cut by 8 bases and J by 7 bases, with 15 bases left in between. CDR3 sequence (DNA): TGTGCCAGCCGCTCGGGGGGGCTGAATTCACCCCTCCACTTT. Translation gives CASRSGGLNSPLHF.

This chain joins TRBV2 and TRBJ1-2, with 11 bases identical to TRBD1. The CDR3 consists of 16 residues. With V trimmed by 5 bases and J by 4 bases, 9 bases remained unmatched. Per the germline V gene, CDR1 is SNHLY and CDR2 is FYNNEI. In DNA form, the CDR3 reads TGTGCCAGCAGTCGAGGCGGGGGGACAGGGGGCTATGGCTACACCTTC. Its protein product is CASSRGGGTGGYGYTF.

CDR3 residues: CATSRDGQIEETQYF. The CDR3 DNA reads as TGTGCCACCAGCAGAGATGGACAGATAGAAGAGACCCAGTACTTC. This chain links TRBV15 with TRBJ2-5; tentative D call: TRBD1 (6 bases). V was cut by 0 bases and J by 3 bases, with 11 bases left in between. The CDR3 sequence is 15 residues long. Germline loops: CDR1 LNHNV, CDR2 YYDKDF (reference sequence).

The gene calls are TRBV4-1 and TRBJ1-3; D is possibly TRBD1 (5 bases). The CDR3 contains 15 residues. Germline lookup yields CDR1 MGHRA and CDR2 YSYEKL. V lost 3 bases and J 0 bases, leaving 9 bases between the germline ends. The CDR3 here is CASSQRQSSGNTIYF. The CDR3, as DNA: TGCGCCAGCAGCCAGAGACAGAGCTCTGGAAACACCATATATTTT.

This chain connects TRBV4-1 to TRBJ1-4, with a tentative D call TRBD1 (5 bases). V shed 8 bases and J shed 8 bases, with 15 bases lying between them. There are 13 residues in the CDR3. CDR1 and CDR2 from the germline V gene are MGHRA and YSYEKL. CDR3 coding DNA: TGCGCCAGCTCGGGGACTTCAATGGAAAAACTGTTTTTT. Its translation is CASSGTSMEKLFF.

The gene calls are TRBV18 and TRBJ1-5; the D is unclear. This CDR3 region has 13 residues. V was pared by 3 bases and J by 4 bases, with 7 bases between. Germline values: CDR1 KGHSH, CDR2 LQKENI. The CDR3 spells CASSPGSNQPQHF. The CDR3 region has the DNA TGTGCCAGCTCACCGGGGAGTAATCAGCCCCAGCATTTT.

The chain carries TRBV25-1 and TRBJ2-3; 14 bases match TRBD2. Unmatched junction bases numbered 4, after V lost 4 bases and J lost 4 bases. Germline CDR1 is MGHDK and CDR2 is SYGVNS. This CDR3 contains 16 residues. DNA for the CDR3: TGTGCCAGCAGTGTGACTAGCGGGGGGGCCCCAGATACGCAGTATTTT. Its protein is CASSVTSGGAPDTQYF.

The genes are TRBV6-2 or TRBV6-3 and TRBJ2-5; 16 bases are shared with TRBD2. CDR1 is MNHEY, CDR2 SVGEGT, per germline. CDR3 length: 20 amino acids. The V and J ends lost 5 bases and 1 base, in that order; junction bases with no gene match: 13. Here the CDR3 reads CASSPGKPGLAGGGQETQYF. The CDR3 DNA reads as TGTGCCAGCAGTCCAGGAAAACCGGGACTAGCGGGAGGGGGCCAAGAGACCCAGTACTTC.

The chain couples TRBV2 to TRBJ2-4, with a possible D match to TRBD1 (6 bases). Germline-derived CDR1 and CDR2 are SNHLY and FYNNEI. Trimming pared 0 bases from V and 1 base from J, leaving 19 bases between. The CDR3 is 19 residues long. The CDR3, as DNA: TGTGCCAGCAGTGAAGCGCTTCAACGAGGGGGAGAGGCCAAAAACATTCAGTACTTC. Its translation is CASSEALQRGGEAKNIQYF.

The chain carries TRBV5-1 and TRBJ2-7; the match to TRBD1 covers 11 bases. The CDR3 has 15 residues. J gave up 5 bases and V 4 bases, and 8 bases lay outside the gene matches. Germline V CDR1 and CDR2: SGHRS, YFSETQ. Here the CDR3 reads CASSPLGQGANEQYF. DNA of the CDR3: TGCGCCAGCAGCCCCCTTGGACAGGGGGCCAACGAGCAGTACTTC. Filled out from reference TRBV5-1 and TRBJ2-7, the complete variable domain reads KAGVTQTPRYLIKTRGQQVTLSCSPISGHRSVSWYQQTPGQGLQFLFEYFSETQRNKGNFPGRFSGRQFSNSRSEMNVSTLELGDSALYLCASSPLGQGANEQYFGPGTRLTVT.

This clone was observed a handful of times. This chain uses TRBV11-2 with TRBJ2-2; maybe TRBD2 (6 bases). Trimming removed 4 bases from V and 3 bases from J, with 12 bases in between. This CDR3 has 15 amino acids. Germline V gives CDR1 SGHAT, CDR2 FQNNGV. CDR3 DNA sequence: TGTGCCAGCAGCTCAACGGGAGCGGACACCGGGGAGCTGTTTTTT. Its translation: CASSSTGADTGELFF.

Worth noting for this clone: Distinct nucleotide sequences in the sample also encode this CDR3. V and J are TRBV19 and TRBJ1-2; TRBD1 aligns across 8 bases. J was trimmed by 2 bases and V by 4 bases; bases with no gene match: 3. The CDR3 runs 14 residues. Germline-derived CDR1 and CDR2 are LNHDA and SQIVND (reference sequence). The CDR3, as DNA: TGTGCCAGTAGTAAGGACAGGGAGAACTATGGCTACACCTTC. Translation gives CASSKDRENYGYTF. The full variable domain, rest sourced from reference TRBV19 and TRBJ1-2, is DGGITQSPKYLFRKEGQNVTLSCEQNLNHDAMYWYRQDPGQGLRLIYYSQIVNDFQKGDIAEGYSVSREKKESFPLTVTSAQKNPTAFYLCASSKDRENYGYTFGSGTRLTVV.

The chain recombines TRBV29-1 with TRBJ2-3, with 7 bases that match TRBD1. CDR3 length equals 16 residues. V shed 5 bases and J 2 bases; nucleotides not matched to a gene: 13. Germline V lookup: CDR1 SQVTM, CDR2 ANQGSEA. CDR3 region: CSVYGQGEIDTDTQYF. For the CDR3, the DNA is TGCAGCGTTTATGGTCAGGGGGAAATTGACACAGATACGCAGTATTTT.

The chain carries TRBV6-4 and TRBJ1-5; TRBD1 matches 8 bases. The CDR3 has 15 amino acids. V gave up 6 bases and J gave up 6 bases; unmatched junction bases: 10. CDR1 and CDR2 (germline): MRHNA, SNTAGT. The CDR3 nucleotides read TGTGCCAGCAGGGAACCTGGACAGGGAGGTCAGCCCCAGCATTTT. Encoded protein: CASREPGQGGQPQHF.

The DNA of the CDR3 is TGTGCCAGCAGTTTTCAGGGGGGCCAGGGAAACACCATATATTTT. It is translated as CASSFQGGQGNTIYF. V is TRBV27 and J is TRBJ1-3, with 7 bases aligning to TRBD1. V lost 3 bases and J lost 4; bases outside the gene matches: 6. Germline CDR1 MNHEY, CDR2 SMNVEV (reference sequence). CDR3 length: 15 amino acids.

The chain combines TRBV11-3 with TRBJ2-5, with D possibly being TRBD2 (6 bases). The V gene lost 3 bases and the J gene lost 4 bases, with 15 bases spanning the gap. The length of the CDR3 is 15 residues. Germline CDR1 is SGHNT and CDR2 is YENEEA. The CDR3 is CASSLRSGSRETQYF. In DNA form, the CDR3 reads TGTGCCAGCAGCTTGAGGTCCGGGAGCAGAGAGACCCAGTACTTC.

The chain is built from TRBV6-5 and TRBJ2-5; D call uncertain. Germline V gives CDR1 MNHEY, CDR2 SVGAGI. V lost 4 bases and J 5 bases, leaving 11 bases between the germline ends. CDR3 size: 13 residues. The CDR3 sequence: CASSFNPGETQYF. The CDR3 DNA follows: TGTGCCAGCAGTTTCAATCCCGGGGAGACCCAGTACTTC.

The V and J genes are TRBV27 and TRBJ1-5, with D unresolved. Germline CDR1 MNHEY, CDR2 SMNVEV (reference sequence). The V end lost 6 bases, the J end lost 0 bases, and 15 bases lay between the germline ends. The CDR3 has 16 amino acids. The CDR3 loop reads CASRIRWANSNQPQHF. In nucleotides, the CDR3 is TGTGCCAGCAGGATCCGATGGGCGAATAGCAATCAGCCCCAGCATTTT.

This clone was counted once. This chain links TRBV5-1 with TRBJ2-3; weak D call: TRBD1 (6 bases). V lost 0 bases and J 2 bases, leaving 10 bases between the germline ends. This CDR3 has 15 residues. Germline V gene data show CDR1 as SGHRS and CDR2 as YFSETQ. The CDR3 region is CASSLGQEYTDTQYF. CDR3 DNA: TGCGCCAGCAGCTTGGGACAGGAGTACACAGATACGCAGTATTTT.

The V call is TRBV29-1, the J call TRBJ2-1; TRBD2 matches 10 bases. Germline CDR1 and CDR2: SQVTM and ANQGSEA. The CDR3 loop spans 17 amino acids. This chain's CDR3 is CRVSPLLAGEGYNEQFF. The CDR3 DNA sequence: TGCAGGGTTAGTCCCCTCCTAGCGGGAGAGGGTTACAATGAGCAGTTCTTC.

V and J are TRBV13 and TRBJ2-3; possible D gene TRBD2, 7 bases. The V end was cut by 2 bases, the J end by 1 base, with 13 bases between. Germline V gene sequence: CDR1 PRHDT, CDR2 FYEKMQ (reference sequence). This CDR3 is 16 amino acids long. The CDR3 loop is CASSLSARGRTDTQYF. The CDR3 bases are TGTGCCAGCAGCTTATCGGCGCGGGGGCGCACAGATACGCAGTATTTT.

V is TRBV6-2 or TRBV6-3 and J is TRBJ1-5, with 12 nucleotides matching TRBD1. The CDR3 is 19 residues long. Germline lookup yields CDR1 MNHEY and CDR2 SVGEGT. The junction had 8 bases not matched to a gene; V was cut back by 0 bases and J by 2 bases. Written as DNA, the CDR3 is TGTGCCAGCAGTTACTCCCCGGGACAGGGGGCGTCGGGCAATCAGCCCCAGCATTTT. Translating gives CASSYSPGQGASGNQPQHF.

The V call is TRBV7-2, the J call TRBJ1-1; no reliable D call. V lost 1 base and J lost 0, with 15 bases in between. CDR1 and CDR2 (germline): SGHTA, FQGNSA. The CDR3 is made up of 17 amino acids. CDR3 sequence (DNA): TGTGCCAGCAGCTTAGGATGGTTCCAGAACATGAACACTGAAGCTTTCTTT. Protein sequence: CASSLGWFQNMNTEAFF. Based on the CDR3 plus reference TRBV7-2 and TRBJ1-1, the full variable domain is GAGVSQSPSNKVTEKGKDVELRCDPISGHTALYWYRQSLGQGLEFLIYFQGNSAPDKSGLPSDRFSAERTGGSVSTLTIQRTQQEDSAVYLCASSLGWFQNMNTEAFFGQGTRLTVV.

CDR3: CASTTGIGTEAFF. CDR3 sequence (DNA): TGTGCCAGCACAACAGGGATTGGCACTGAAGCTTTCTTT. The chain combines TRBV9 with TRBJ1-1; D may be TRBD1 (6 bases). V lost 6 bases to trimming and J lost 4 bases, with 13 bases between them. This CDR3 contains 13 residues. Germline CDR1 SGDLS, CDR2 YYNGEE.

The V and J genes are TRBV5-1 and TRBJ2-2, with a weak D call TRBD1 (5 bases). CDR3 length: 14 residues. Germline V gene data show CDR1 as SGHRS and CDR2 as YFSETQ. The germline V and J ends were trimmed by 0 bases and 11 bases, with 14 bases remaining between them. This CDR3 reads CASSLAGGAIELFF. In DNA, the CDR3 is TGCGCCAGCAGCTTGGCAGGTGGGGCTATCGAGCTGTTTTTT.

The rearrangement uses TRBV2 and TRBJ1-5; a weak D match, TRBD1 (6 bases). Trimming cost V 8 bases and J 3 bases, with 11 bases left between them. Looked up from germline, CDR1 is SNHLY and CDR2 is FYNNEI. The CDR3 has 13 amino acids. The CDR3 here is CASSGQTNQPQHF. The CDR3 DNA reads TGTGCCAGCTCCGGACAGACCAATCAGCCCCAGCATTTT. Looking up the rest from reference TRBV2 and TRBJ1-5 gives the full variable domain: EPEVTQTPSHQVTQMGQEVILRCVPISNHLYFYWYRQILGQKVEFLVSFYNNEISEKSEIFDDQFSVERPDGSNFTLKIRSTKLEDSAMYFCASSGQTNQPQHFGDGTRLSIL.